The 13 T cell receptor beta chains below come from one sample, sequenced in a study of cytomegalovirus exposure and HLA in healthy donors. PCR primers comprised 60 Vbeta and 13 Jbeta primers. TCRdb's table, derived via immunoSEQ multiplex PCR, lists solely in-frame clones and lacks some. The table includes fewer than 100,000 clones, roughly 76% detected once. Sequenced sample: PBMCs. These TCRs come from a man aged 35 to 55 in good health and CMV-seronegative.

This clone has more than one count but fewer than ten. The rearrangement uses TRBV19 and TRBJ2-2; tentative D call: TRBD2 (7 bases). The V gene's germline CDR1 is LNHDA and CDR2 SQIVND (reference sequence). The ends were cut back, 10 bases at V and 2 bases at J, with 17 bases in the middle. The CDR3 consists of 15 residues. CDR3 DNA: TGTGCCACCCTAGGGGGGGCGGCTAACACCGGGGAGCTGTTTTTT. The encoded protein is CATLGGAANTGELFF.

The chain has TRBV9 and TRBJ2-2; 7 nucleotides match TRBD1. Trimming removed 0 bases from V and 7 bases from J; junction bases left unmatched: 9. This CDR3 has 16 amino acids. Germline lookup yields CDR1 SGDLS and CDR2 YYNGEE. DNA for the CDR3: TGTGCCAGCAGCGTAGGAGGGGGCCCTAGTGACGGGGAGCTGTTTTTT. It specifies CASSVGGGPSDGELFF.

The chain couples TRBV28 to TRBJ2-4; 7 bases align to TRBD2. V was pared by 7 bases and J by 1 base, with 4 bases of the junction left unmatched. This CDR3 contains 14 residues. Germline values: CDR1 MDHEN, CDR2 SYDVKM. CDR3 sequence reads: CASNAGGAKNIQYF. CDR3 sequence (DNA): TGTGCCAGCAACGCCGGGGGGGCCAAAAACATTCAGTACTTC.

The chain couples TRBV19 to TRBJ2-4, with D hard to call. This CDR3 has 14 amino acids. V dropped 6 bases and J dropped 6 bases, with 15 bases sitting between them. CDR1 is LNHDA, CDR2 SQIVND, per germline (reference sequence). CDR3 sequence (DNA): TGTGCCAGTAGCCAGCGAGAGAGCCGAAACATTCAGTACTTC. Its protein product is CASSQRESRNIQYF.

On this clone itself: A read error may produce the germline difference seen at one junction end. V is TRBV7-9 and J is TRBJ2-5; D is unresolved. Germline loops: CDR1 SEHNR, CDR2 FQNEAQ (reference sequence). The CDR3 consists of 15 residues. CDR3 in DNA: TGTGCCAGCAGCGCGGAGCTTCAGAGCGAAGAGACCCGGTACTTC. Amino acids: CASSAELQSEETRYF.

J is TRBJ1-2 and V is TRBV5-6; no clear D. The CDR3 extends over 13 amino acids. The V end was cut by 1 base, the J end by 6 bases, with 10 bases between. CDR1 is SGHDT, CDR2 YYEEEE, per germline. This CDR3 reads CASSLIGQDGYTF. The CDR3 bases are TGTGCCAGCAGCTTGATTGGCCAGGATGGCTACACCTTC.

The chain links TRBV29-1 to TRBJ2-5; perhaps TRBD2 as D (5 bases). Germline values: CDR1 SQVTM, CDR2 ANQGSEA. The CDR3 is made up of 11 amino acids. V was trimmed by 6 bases and J by 5 bases, leaving 10 bases between them. The CDR3 region has the DNA TGCAGCGTGGACTTCGGGGAGACCCAGTACTTC. It is translated as CSVDFGETQYF.

The chain combines TRBV7-2 with TRBJ1-4; D might be TRBD1 (5 bases). CDR1 and CDR2 from the germline V gene are SGHTA and FQGNSA. This CDR3 has 15 amino acids. The V end was cut by 5 bases, the J end by 10 bases, with 20 bases between. The CDR3 reads CASSAHAGREGKLFF. The DNA for the CDR3 is TGTGCCAGCAGCGCCCACGCAGGGCGAGAAGGAAAACTGTTTTTT.

The chain recombines TRBV4-2 with TRBJ2-2, with 7 positions matching TRBD2. Trimming took 0 bases from V and 4 from J; bases not matched to a gene: 5. Per germline, CDR1 LGHNA and CDR2 YNFKEQ. This CDR3 has 16 amino acids. DNA for the CDR3: TGTGCCAGCAGCCAAGATCGCGGGGGAATCACCGGGGAGCTGTTTTTT. This codes for CASSQDRGGITGELFF.

About this clone itself: Its ends do not fully match the called genes, so a read error is possible. This chain links TRBV7-9 with TRBJ1-1; no firm D call. The CDR3 totals 13 residues. The germline CDR1 and CDR2 sequences are SEHNR and FQNEAQ (reference sequence). The CDR3 DNA follows: TGTTCCAGCAGCTTAGGGCAGAACACTGAAGCTTTCTTT. It encodes CSSSLGQNTEAFF.

The chain uses TRBV28 and TRBJ2-3; 8 positions agree with TRBD2. The germline CDR1 and CDR2 sequences are MDHEN and SYDVKM. The length of the CDR3 is 16 residues. The ends lost 2 bases at V and 1 base at J; junction bases unmatched: 5. In DNA, the CDR3 is TGTGCCAGCAGTTTACTGACCGGGGGGGGCACAGATACGCAGTATTTT. Translating it yields CASSLLTGGGTDTQYF. Using reference TRBV28 and TRBJ2-3 for the parts outside the CDR3, the full variable domain is DVKVTQSSRYLVKRTGEKVFLECVQDMDHENMFWYRQDPGLGLRLIYFSYDVKMKEKGDIPEGYSVSREKKERFSLILESASTNQTSMYLCASSLLTGGGTDTQYFGPGTRLTVL.

The chain joins TRBV29-1 to TRBJ2-7, with D possibly being TRBD1 (6 bases). Trimming shortened V by 6 bases and J by 4 bases, and 19 bases separated the two germline ends. Germline CDR1 and CDR2: SQVTM and ANQGSEA. This CDR3 contains 14 residues. DNA of the CDR3: TGCAGCGTGGGGGCGCCACCCCCTCCTTACGAGCAGTACTTC. Residues: CSVGAPPPPYEQYF.

This clone has more than one count but fewer than ten. The rearrangement links TRBV6-4 to TRBJ2-3; TRBD2 aligns across 8 bases. The CDR3 covers 14 residues. CDR1 is MRHNA, CDR2 SNTAGT, per germline. V trimming: 6 bases; J trimming: 3 bases; junction bases outside the gene matches: 5. The DNA of the CDR3 is TGTGCCAGCAGCCCCGGGGGGGGAACAGATACGCAGTATTTT. Translated, it gives CASSPGGGTDTQYF.